The entry below gives a single T cell receptor beta chain sequence along with its context. The antigen is not known. The data derive from a study of human T cells and chemical hapten exposure. Study details: Mainly, slight library volume differences in the pool made TCR yields vary. The study's findings and limits: No alteration of TCRs above 1 in 1000 frequency was seen with DPC sensitization.

The CDR3 length is 15 residues. TCRdb re-analysed the RACE reads in MiXCR, keeping a single row per CDR3 protein. The profile shows 150,000 to 200,000 distinct CDR3 sequences, nearly 30% of them singletons. As for time point: pre-sensitization, week 0. As for treatment: therapeutic diphenylcyclopropenone sensitization with weekly scalp DPC. Sequences were derived from whole blood, sampled in connection with sensitization to the hapten diphenylcyclopropenone (DPC). V usage is TRBV21-1 and J usage is TRBJ2-5; TRBD1 is the table's D call and was not checked against the DNA. TRBV21-1 has pseudogene status. This TCR was recovered from a woman under 40 with alopecia areata. Some clones in this sample may be carry-over from other donors' samples. This CDR3 reads CASSKGSRGRETQYF. CDR3 sequence (DNA): TGTGCCAGCAGCAAAGGGAGCAGGGGCAGGGAGACCCAGTACTTC.